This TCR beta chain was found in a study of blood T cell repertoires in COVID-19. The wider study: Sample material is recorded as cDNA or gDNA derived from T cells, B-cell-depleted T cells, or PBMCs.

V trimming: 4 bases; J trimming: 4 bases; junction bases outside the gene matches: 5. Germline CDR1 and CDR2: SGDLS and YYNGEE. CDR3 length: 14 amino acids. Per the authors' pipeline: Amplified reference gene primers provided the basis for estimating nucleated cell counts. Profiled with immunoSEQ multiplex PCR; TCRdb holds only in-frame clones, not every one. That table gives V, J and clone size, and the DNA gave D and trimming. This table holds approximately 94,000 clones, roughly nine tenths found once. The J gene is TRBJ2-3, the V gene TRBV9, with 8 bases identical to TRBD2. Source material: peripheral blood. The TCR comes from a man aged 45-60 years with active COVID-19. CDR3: CASSSRTSPDTQYF. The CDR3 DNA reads TGTGCCAGCAGCTCCAGGACTAGCCCAGATACGCAGTATTTT.